One T cell receptor beta chain is described in this entry. Its antigen is as yet unknown. This sample is drawn from a study of shared clonotypes between healthy human individuals. Regarding the study as a whole: Shared clonotypes across all four donors exceeded non-shared ones in generation probability. Sampling included only blood; tissue repertoires likely differ.

Study processing details: ImmunoSEQ only sent back junction sequences with no quality scores, so filtering was done differently. Generated by immunoSEQ multiplex PCR, the TCRdb table keeps only in-frame clones and is missing some. The DNA gave D and trimming, while V, J and clone size come from that table. The sample has 2.3 million or so clones, 85% to 95% seen once. Sequenced input: naive CD4+ T cells from PBMCs. Subset: CD45RA+ positively selected. The sequence was obtained from a man aged 18 to 30 in good health. Some clones in this sample may be carry-over from other donors' samples.

The CDR3 DNA is TGTGCCAGCAGTTCCGCGGGGGTCGGGAGCTTCTACAATGAGCAGTTCTTC. This sequence encodes CASSSAGVGSFYNEQFF. This rearrangement joins TRBV28 to TRBJ2-1; 7 positions agree with TRBD2. Germline V lookup: CDR1 MDHEN, CDR2 SYDVKM. The CDR3 consists of 17 residues. With 4 bases clipped from V and 3 bases from J, the junction kept 12 bases outside the gene matches.